Here is one T cell receptor beta chain with its context. Its specificity is not known. These data belong to a study of CD8 T cells in ankylosing spondylitis. General study points: Significantly higher representation of disease-linked clones was reported for matched ankylosing spondylitis synovial fluid. Relatively rare in peripheral blood, disease-linked clones were also CD8+. Earlier authors reported some of these motif variants in reactive arthritis synovial fluid and blood. A TCR beta motif of 7 to 9 highly homologous variants seemed to mark ankylosing spondylitis blood.

This CDR3 is 16 amino acids long. J was trimmed by 1 base and V by 3 bases; bases with no gene match: 7. The germline CDR1 and CDR2 sequences are MGHDK and SYGVNS. Quantitative 5'-RACE with molecular barcodes was used to make the TCR beta libraries. TCRdb fed the 5' RACE reads into MiXCR, producing one record per CDR3 protein. The sample lists roughly 220,000 distinct CDR3 sequences, about a sixth occurring once. Sample: blood, either unsorted or a sorted T cell fraction (not recorded which). This receptor was taken from a male donor with ankylosing spondylitis. J is TRBJ1-1 and V is TRBV25-1, with 8 bases fitting TRBD1. CDR3 sequence reads: CASSDLRTGKNTEAFF. DNA for the CDR3: TGTGCCAGCAGTGACCTCCGGACAGGGAAGAACACTGAAGCTTTCTTT. Full variable domain (missing parts from reference TRBV25-1 and TRBJ1-1): EADIYQTPRYLVIGTGKKITLECSQTMGHDKMYWYQQDPGMELHLIHYSYGVNSTEKGDLSSESTVSRIRTEHFPLTLESARPSHTSQYLCASSDLRTGKNTEAFFGQGTRLTVV.